This T cell receptor beta chain was sequenced in a study of cytomegalovirus exposure and HLA in healthy donors. Study findings and constraints: Accurate prediction of HLA-A and HLA-B alleles (for most subjects) was reportedly achieved from TCR beta sequences.

Comment on this clone: Its antigen is undetermined.

13 Jbeta primers and 60 Vbeta primers were used for the PCR. The assay was immunoSEQ multiplex PCR, and TCRdb's table has in-frame clones only and misses some. The data contain under 200,000 clones, about 80% of them singletons. The length of the CDR3 is 15 residues. Between the trimmed V and J ends, which lost 4 bases and 3 bases, there was a span of 13 bases. Germline V gene data show CDR1 as GTSNPN and CDR2 as SVGIG (reference sequence). The genes are TRBV30 and TRBJ1-6; perhaps TRBD1 as D (5 bases). This TCR came from a man in his thirties or forties in good health and CMV-seronegative. What was sequenced was PBMCs. The CDR3 DNA sequence: TGTGCCTGGACTGCCCTGACAGTCTATAATTCACCCCTCCACTTT. It specifies CAWTALTVYNSPLHF.